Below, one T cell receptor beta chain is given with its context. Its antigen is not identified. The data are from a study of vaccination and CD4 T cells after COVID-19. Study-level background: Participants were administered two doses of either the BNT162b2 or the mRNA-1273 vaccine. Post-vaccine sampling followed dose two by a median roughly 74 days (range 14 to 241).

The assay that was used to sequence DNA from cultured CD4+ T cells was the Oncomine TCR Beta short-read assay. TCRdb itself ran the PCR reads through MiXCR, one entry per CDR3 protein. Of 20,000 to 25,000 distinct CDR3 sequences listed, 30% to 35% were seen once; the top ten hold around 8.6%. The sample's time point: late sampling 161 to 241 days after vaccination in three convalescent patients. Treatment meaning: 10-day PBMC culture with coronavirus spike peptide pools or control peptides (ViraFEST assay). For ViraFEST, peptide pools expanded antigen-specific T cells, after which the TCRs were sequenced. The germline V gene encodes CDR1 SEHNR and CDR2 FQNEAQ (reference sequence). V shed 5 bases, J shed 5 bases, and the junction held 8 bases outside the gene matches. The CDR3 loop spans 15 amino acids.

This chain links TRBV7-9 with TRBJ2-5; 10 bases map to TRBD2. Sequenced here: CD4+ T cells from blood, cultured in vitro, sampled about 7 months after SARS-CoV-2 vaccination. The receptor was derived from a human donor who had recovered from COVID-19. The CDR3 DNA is TGTGCCAGCAGCAATCTAGCGGGAGCCCGGGAGACCCAGTACTTC. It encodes CASSNLAGARETQYF.